What follows is one T cell receptor beta chain and its context. This sample stems from a study of T cell responses to AZD1222 COVID-19 vaccine. Germline V gene data show CDR1 as SGHRS and CDR2 as YFSETQ. The CDR3 runs 13 residues. Trimming took off 1 base at V and 8 bases at J, with 9 bases between the two ends. Sequencing used immunoSEQ multiplex PCR; TCRdb keeps in-frame clones, though not all of them. This table has about 140,000 clones, approximately 90% appearing once. The sequencing used peripheral blood, collected 28 days after the second AZD1222 dose. This clonotype was sampled from an adult who received the AZD1222 COVID-19 vaccine. V gene TRBV5-1 combines with J gene TRBJ1-4, with D uncertain. The CDR3 nucleotides read TGCGCCAGCAGCTTGTGGGGAAAGGAAAAACTGTTTTTT. Protein product: CASSLWGKEKLFF.